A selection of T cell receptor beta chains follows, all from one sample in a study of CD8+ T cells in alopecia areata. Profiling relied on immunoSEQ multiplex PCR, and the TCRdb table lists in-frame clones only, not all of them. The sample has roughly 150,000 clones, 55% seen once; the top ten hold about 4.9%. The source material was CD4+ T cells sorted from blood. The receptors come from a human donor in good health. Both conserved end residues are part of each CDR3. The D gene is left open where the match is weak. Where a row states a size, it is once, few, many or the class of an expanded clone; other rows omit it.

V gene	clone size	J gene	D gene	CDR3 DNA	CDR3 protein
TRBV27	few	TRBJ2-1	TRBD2	TGTGCCAGCAGTCGCCTAAGCGGGAGCTCCTACAATGAGCAGTTCTTC	CASSRLSGSSYNEQFF
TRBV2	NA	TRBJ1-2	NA	TGTGCCAGCAGTGCGTCGGGGGACTATGGCTACACCTTC	CASSASGDYGYTF
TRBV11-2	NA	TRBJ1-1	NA	TGTGCCAGCACCGCAAGGGCAGGGGTCATGAACACTGAAGCTTTCTTT	CASTARAGVMNTEAFF
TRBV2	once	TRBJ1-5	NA	TGTGCCAGCAGTGAAGAGGGGAGGGACAATCAGCCCCAGCATTTT	CASSEEGRDNQPQHF
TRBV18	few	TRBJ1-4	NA	TGTGCCAGCTCACCATTCGCAGGACAGTTATTGGAAAAACTGTTTTTT	CASSPFAGQLLEKLFF
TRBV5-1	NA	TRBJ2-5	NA	TGCGCCAGCAGCTCGGGACAAGGGGGAGAGACCCAGTACTTC	CASSSGQGGETQYF
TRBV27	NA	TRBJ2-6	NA	TGTGCCAGCAGTGTACGACTTAACTCTGGGGCCAACGTCCTGACTTTC	CASSVRLNSGANVLTF
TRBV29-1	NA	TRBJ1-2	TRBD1	TGCAGCGCCACAGGGGGCGCCGGGTATGGCTACACCTTC	CSATGGAGYGYTF
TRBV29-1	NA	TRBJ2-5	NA	TGCAGCGCGGTACAGGCAAATCGGGAGACCCAGTACTTC	CSAVQANRETQYF
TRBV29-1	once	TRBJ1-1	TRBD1	TGCAGCACCCGACAGGGGACCACTGAAGCTTTCTTT	CSTRQGTTEAFF
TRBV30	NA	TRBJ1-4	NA	TGTGCCTACGAGCGTCAAGGGCTCACTAATGAAAAACTGTTTTTT	CAYERQGLTNEKLFF
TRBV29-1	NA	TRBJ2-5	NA	TGCAGCGTTATCGAGACCCAAGAGACCCAGTACTTC	CSVIETQETQYF
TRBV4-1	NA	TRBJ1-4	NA	TGCGCCAGCAGCGAATATGCCCCAACTAATGAAAAACTGTTTTTT	CASSEYAPTNEKLFF
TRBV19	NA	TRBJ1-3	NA	TGTGCCAGCCAGATCGGAAACACCATATATTTT	CASQIGNTIYF
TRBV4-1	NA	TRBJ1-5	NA	TGCGCCAGCAGCCCCAGACCGGGGGAAGGCAATCAGCCCCAGCATTTT	CASSPRPGEGNQPQHF
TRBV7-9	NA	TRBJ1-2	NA	TGTGCCAGCAGCTTCGGGACAACCTATGGCTACACCTTC	CASSFGTTYGYTF
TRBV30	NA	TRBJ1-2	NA	TGTGCCTGGAGATCGTGGGGGAACTATGGCTACACCTTC	CAWRSWGNYGYTF
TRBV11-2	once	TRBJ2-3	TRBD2	TGTGCCAGCAGCAAAAGGGGGACTAGCGGATCCACAGATACGCAGTATTTT	CASSKRGTSGSTDTQYF
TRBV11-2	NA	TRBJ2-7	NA	TGTGCCAGCAGCTCCCAAATTGGTGGGAGTTACGAGCAGTACTTC	CASSSQIGGSYEQYF
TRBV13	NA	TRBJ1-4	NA	TGTGCCAGCAGAGGACGGGGTAATGAAAAACTGTTTTTT	CASRGRGNEKLFF
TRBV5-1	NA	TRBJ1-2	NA	TGCGCCAGCAGCCCCACCGACAGTACCTATGGCTACACCTTC	CASSPTDSTYGYTF
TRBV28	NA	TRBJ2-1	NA	TGTGCCAGCAGTAGAGTGAATGAGCAGTTCTTC	CASSRVNEQFF
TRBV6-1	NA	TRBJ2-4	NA	TGTGCCAGCCGCGTCGGAAACATTCAGTACTTC	CASRVGNIQYF
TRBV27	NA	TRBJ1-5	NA	TGTGCCAGCAGTTCGTACCTGACAGCGAATAGCAATCAGCCCCAGCATTTT	CASSSYLTANSNQPQHF
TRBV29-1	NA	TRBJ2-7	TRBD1	TGCAGCGTGCGGACAGGGCCCTACGAGCAGTACTTC	CSVRTGPYEQYF
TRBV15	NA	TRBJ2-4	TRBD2	TGTGCCACCAGAGCGGGACTAGCGGGAGTCAACATTCAGTACTTC	CATRAGLAGVNIQYF
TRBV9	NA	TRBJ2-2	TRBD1	TGTGCCAGCAGCGGACCGGGACAGGACACCGGGGAGCTGTTTTTT	CASSGPGQDTGELFF
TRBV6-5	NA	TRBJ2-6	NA	TGTGCCAGCAGCAAAGCCGCAGCTGGGGCCAACGTCCTGACTTTC	CASSKAAAGANVLTF
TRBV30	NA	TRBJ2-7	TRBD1	TGTGCCGGGGGACAGTCCTACGAGCAGTACTTC	CAGGQSYEQYF
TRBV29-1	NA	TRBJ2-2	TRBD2	TGCAGCGTTGCTTCCCGCCGTCGGGGGGCCGGGGAGCTGTTTTTT	CSVASRRRGAGELFF
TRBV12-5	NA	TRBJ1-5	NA	TGTGCTAGTGGTTTGGTAAATAGTCATCAGCCCCAGCATTTT	CASGLVNSHQPQHF
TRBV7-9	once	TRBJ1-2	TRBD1	TGTGCCAGCAGCTCGGACAGGGGAGGACGTGGCTACACCTTC	CASSSDRGGRGYTF
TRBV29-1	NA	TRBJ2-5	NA	TGCAGCGTTGCTACAGGGTCCCCTCAAGAGACCCAGTACTTC	CSVATGSPQETQYF
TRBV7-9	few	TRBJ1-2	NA	TGTGCCAGCAGCCTCGGACAGAACTATGGCTACACCTTC	CASSLGQNYGYTF
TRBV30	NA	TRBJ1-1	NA	TGTGCCTGCGCAACCGGGACACCTGAAGCTTTCTTT	CACATGTPEAFF
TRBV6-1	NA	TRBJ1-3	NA	TGTGCCAGCTGGACCTCTGGAAACACCATATATTTT	CASWTSGNTIYF
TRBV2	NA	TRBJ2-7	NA	TGTGCCAGCAAGCCGGTACAGGGAGCCTACGAGCAGTACTTC	CASKPVQGAYEQYF
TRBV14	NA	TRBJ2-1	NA	TGTGCCAGCAGCCAAGGGCAGGGCAATGAGCAGTTCTTC	CASSQGQGNEQFF
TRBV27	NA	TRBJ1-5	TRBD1	TGTGCCAGCAGCCTCGTGGACAGGGAGGGGAATCAGCCCCAGCATTTT	CASSLVDREGNQPQHF
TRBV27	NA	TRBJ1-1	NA	TGTGCCAGCAGTTTCGGGGGTCAGGGCACTGAAGCTTTCTTT	CASSFGGQGTEAFF
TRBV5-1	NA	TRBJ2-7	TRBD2	TGCGCCAGCACCTGGAACGGACTAGCGGGATACGAGCAGTACTTC	CASTWNGLAGYEQYF
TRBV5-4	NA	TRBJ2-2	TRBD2	TGTGCCAGCAGCTCGAGCGGGAGGGTCACCGGGGAGCTGTTTTTT	CASSSSGRVTGELFF
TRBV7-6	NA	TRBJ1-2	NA	TGTGCCAGCAGCCACATTGTGGACGGAAACTATGGCTACACCTTC	CASSHIVDGNYGYTF